One sample yielded the 27 T cell receptor beta chains listed below, sequenced in a study of blood T cell repertoires in COVID-19. The protocol was immunoSEQ multiplex PCR, while the TCRdb copy is restricted to in-frame clones and leaves out a portion. The sample lists 110,000 or so clones, roughly 84% occurring once. The material sequenced was peripheral blood. Receptors originate from a woman aged 40 to 49 with acute or convalescent COVID-19.

This clone was detected only a few times. The rearrangement uses TRBV18 and TRBJ1-6; possible D gene TRBD1, 5 bases. The CDR3 is made up of 15 amino acids. V lost 3 bases, J lost 9 bases, and 15 bases lay in between. CDR1 is KGHSH and CDR2 is LQKENI in the germline V gene. CDR3 sequence: CASSPETGAGSPLHF. In DNA, the CDR3 is TGTGCCAGCTCACCGGAAACAGGCGCTGGTTCACCCCTCCACTTT. Using reference TRBV18 and TRBJ1-6 for the parts outside the CDR3, the full variable domain is NAGVMQNPRHLVRRRGQEARLRCSPMKGHSHVYWYRQLPEEGLKFMVYLQKENIIDESGMPKERFSAEFPKEGPSILRIQQVVRGDSAAYFCASSPETGAGSPLHFGNGTRLTVT.

The chain is built from TRBV19 and TRBJ2-5, with D maybe TRBD2 (6 bases). Germline V gene sequence: CDR1 LNHDA, CDR2 SQIVND (reference sequence). The germline V and J ends were trimmed by 0 bases and 3 bases, with 17 bases remaining between them. The CDR3 runs 17 residues. This chain's CDR3 is CASSIDRRGTYEETQYF. The CDR3 nucleotides read TGTGCCAGTAGTATAGACCGACGAGGGACTTATGAAGAGACCCAGTACTTC.

About this clone itself: Other DNA sequences in the same sample also yield this CDR3. The chain is built from TRBV5-1 and TRBJ1-1, with D perhaps matching TRBD1 (5 bases). V gave up 4 bases and J gave up 3 bases, with 10 bases separating them. This CDR3 contains 13 residues. The V gene's germline CDR1 is SGHRS and CDR2 YFSETQ. CDR3 in amino acids: CASSPTGDTEAFF. For the CDR3, the DNA is TGCGCCAGCAGCCCAACAGGAGACACTGAAGCTTTCTTT.

The chain employs TRBV5-1 and TRBJ2-7; TRBD1 is a possible D gene (6 bases). CDR1 SGHRS and CDR2 YFSETQ come from the germline V gene. V was clipped by 1 base and J by 2 bases, with 7 bases between them. This CDR3 spans 13 amino acids. CDR3 protein: CASSLTGPYEQYF. The CDR3 nucleotides read TGCGCCAGCAGCTTGACAGGGCCCTACGAGCAGTACTTC. Based on the CDR3 plus reference TRBV5-1 and TRBJ2-7, the full variable domain is KAGVTQTPRYLIKTRGQQVTLSCSPISGHRSVSWYQQTPGQGLQFLFEYFSETQRNKGNFPGRFSGRQFSNSRSEMNVSTLELGDSALYLCASSLTGPYEQYFGPGTRLTVT.

The chain couples TRBV5-1 to TRBJ2-3; the match to TRBD1 covers 7 bases. Germline V gives CDR1 SGHRS, CDR2 YFSETQ. J gave up 4 bases and V 4 bases, and 12 bases lay outside the gene matches. CDR3 length: 16 residues. CDR3 coding DNA: TGCGCCAGCAGCAACCGACGGGACAGAGAGTCAGATACGCAGTATTTT. It specifies CASSNRRDRESDTQYF.

The rearrangement links TRBV6-5 to TRBJ1-5; D not certain. The CDR3 consists of 14 residues. Germline V gene data show CDR1 as MNHEY and CDR2 as SVGAGI. V lost 7 bases to trimming and J lost 1 base, with 11 bases between them. DNA for the CDR3: TGTGCCAGCAAGGTTCCAGGCAGCAATCAGCCCCAGCATTTT. Translated, it gives CASKVPGSNQPQHF.

The chain joins TRBV15 to TRBJ1-2; TRBD1 matches 7 bases. The germline CDR1 and CDR2 sequences are LNHNV and YYDKDF (reference sequence). The V and J ends lost 0 bases and 7 bases, in that order; junction bases with no gene match: 8. CDR3 size: 15 residues. In DNA, the CDR3 is TGTGCCACCAGCAGAGATACGATGAGGGGGCTTGGCTACACCTTC. This codes for CATSRDTMRGLGYTF. The variable domain in full, completed from reference TRBV15 and TRBJ1-2, reads DAMVIQNPRYQVTQFGKPVTLSCSQTLNHNVMYWYQQKSSQAPKLLFHYYDKDFNNEADTPDNFQSRRPNTSFCFLDIRSPGLGDTAMYLCATSRDTMRGLGYTFGSGTRLTVV.

This chain uses TRBV27 with TRBJ2-6; a weak D match, TRBD1 (6 bases). The germline V gene encodes CDR1 MNHEY and CDR2 SMNVEV (reference sequence). V was clipped by 10 bases and J by 0 bases, with 22 bases between them. The CDR3 is 18 residues long. CDR3 sequence (DNA): TGTGCCATCGCCCTTACAGGGAAAGTTACCTCTGGGGCCAACGTCCTGACTTTC. This encodes CAIALTGKVTSGANVLTF.

The genes are TRBV5-8 and TRBJ2-3; D uncertain. The CDR3 totals 16 residues. V was trimmed by 4 bases and J by 0 bases, leaving 15 bases between them. Germline assignment: CDR1 SGHTS and CDR2 YDEGEE. This chain's CDR3 is CASSLAVSLSTDTQYF. DNA for the CDR3: TGTGCCAGCAGCCTGGCAGTCTCCCTGAGCACAGATACGCAGTATTTT.

V is TRBV6-1 and J is TRBJ2-4; TRBD1 is a possible D gene (5 bases). The V end lost 3 bases, the J end lost 0 bases, and 12 bases lay between the germline ends. This CDR3 spans 16 amino acids. Germline lookup yields CDR1 MNHNS and CDR2 SASEGT. CDR3 protein: CASSDDSLLAKNIQYF. Written as DNA, the CDR3 is TGTGCCAGCAGTGACGACAGTCTACTAGCCAAAAACATTCAGTACTTC.

This chain connects TRBV27 to TRBJ2-3, with D tentatively TRBD2 (6 bases). Germline V gene sequence: CDR1 MNHEY, CDR2 SMNVEV (reference sequence). This CDR3 is 15 amino acids long. V lost 6 bases to trimming and J lost 4 bases, with 17 bases between them. CDR3 nucleotides: TGTGCCAGCAGCCTCTATAACTGGGGGGCAGATACGCAGTATTTT. This codes for CASSLYNWGADTQYF.

The CDR3 reads CASSPLIAGGALTDTQYF. CDR3 in DNA: TGTGCCAGCTCACCCCTTATAGCGGGGGGTGCGCTCACAGATACGCAGTATTTT. This chain links TRBV18 with TRBJ2-3; TRBD2 agrees at 10 bases. The CDR3 sequence is 18 residues long. Germline CDR1 reads KGHSH; CDR2 reads LQKENI. V was clipped by 3 bases and J by 2 bases; unmatched bases: 11.

The chain combines TRBV10-3 with TRBJ1-1; TRBD1 might be the D (6 bases). V lost 4 bases and J lost 11, with 26 bases in between. CDR1 and CDR2 from the germline V gene are ENHRY and SYGVKD. This CDR3 contains 16 residues. The CDR3 DNA sequence: TGTGCCATCAGTGGACAGGATCTTAGGATTACCCTTTCGGCTTTCTTT. It translates to CAISGQDLRITLSAFF.

This clone was recorded a few times. This chain links TRBV6-2 or TRBV6-3 with TRBJ2-7, with a weak D call TRBD2 (6 bases). The V end was cut by 5 bases, the J end by 7 bases, with 21 bases between. Germline assignment: CDR1 MNHEY and CDR2 SVGEGT. CDR3 length equals 15 residues. CDR3 sequence: CASSTTGTLLGEQYF. The CDR3 DNA reads TGTGCCAGCAGTACAACCGGGACTCTGTTGGGTGAGCAGTACTTC.

V gene TRBV29-1 combines with J gene TRBJ1-3; D unresolved. CDR3 size: 13 residues. Between the trimmed V and J ends, which lost 5 bases and 0 bases, there was a span of 8 bases. Per the germline V gene, CDR1 is SQVTM and CDR2 is ANQGSEA. CDR3 loop: CSVWRDSGNTIYF. CDR3 DNA sequence: TGCAGCGTTTGGCGGGACTCTGGAAACACCATATATTTT.

The table lists this clone with a count of one. The gene calls are TRBV11-2 and TRBJ2-7; D remains unclear. The CDR3 has 13 residues. V gave up 4 bases and J gave up 3 bases, with 10 bases separating them. The germline V gene encodes CDR1 SGHAT and CDR2 FQNNGV. CDR3 region: CASSYSSRYEQYF. CDR3 DNA sequence: TGTGCCAGCAGCTATAGTTCCCGCTACGAGCAGTACTTC.

The rearrangement joins TRBV5-8 to TRBJ2-6; TRBD1 matches 7 bases. Germline V gene data show CDR1 as SGHTS and CDR2 as YDEGEE. This CDR3 is built from 15 residues. V trimming: 2 bases; J trimming: 2 bases; junction bases outside the gene matches: 1. In DNA form, the CDR3 reads TGTGCCAGCAGCTTTACAGGGGCTGGGGCCAACGTCCTGACTTTC. It translates to CASSFTGAGANVLTF.

This clone was counted only a few times. The chain links TRBV6-5 to TRBJ1-1; 8 bases match TRBD1. V lost 0 bases, J lost 4 bases, and 4 bases stayed unmatched. From germline, CDR1 is MNHEY and CDR2 SVGAGI. The CDR3 totals 15 residues. CDR3 amino acids: CASSYSQGARTEAFF. CDR3 nucleotides: TGTGCCAGCAGTTACTCTCAGGGGGCGCGCACTGAAGCTTTCTTT.

This clone is a singleton in its sample. The V gene is TRBV5-4, the J gene TRBJ1-5; the D gene is possibly TRBD1 (6 bases). Germline V gene sequence: CDR1 SGHNT, CDR2 YYREEE (reference sequence). This CDR3 has 13 residues. With 4 bases removed from V and 10 bases from J, the gap between germline ends came to 15 bases. The CDR3: CASSRDIEDPQHF. CDR3 nucleotides: TGTGCCAGCAGCAGGGACATTGAGGATCCCCAGCATTTT.

The chain joins TRBV11-2 to TRBJ2-7; no clear D. Between the trimmed V and J ends, which lost 0 bases and 0 bases, there was a span of 6 bases. The CDR3 runs 14 residues. Germline V gives CDR1 SGHAT, CDR2 FQNNGV. The CDR3 loop reads CASSLEYNSYEQYF. CDR3 nucleotides: TGTGCCAGCAGCTTAGAGTACAACTCCTACGAGCAGTACTTC. Drawing the rest from reference TRBV11-2 and TRBJ2-7, the complete variable domain is EAGVAQSPRYKIIEKRQSVAFWCNPISGHATLYWYQQILGQGPKLLIQFQNNGVVDDSQLPKDRFSAERLKGVDSTLKIQPAKLEDSAVYLCASSLEYNSYEQYFGPGTRLTVT.

For the CDR3, the DNA is TGTGCCAGCAGCTTGGCCTCAGCGGGGGGGCATTACAATGAGCAGTTCTTC. Its translation: CASSLASAGGHYNEQFF. The chain couples TRBV5-6 to TRBJ2-1; 10 bases are shared with TRBD2. Trimming cost V 0 bases and J 4 bases; bases outside gene matches: 7. Per the germline V gene, CDR1 is SGHDT and CDR2 is YYEEEE. This CDR3 comprises 17 residues.

The rearrangement joins TRBV7-9 to TRBJ1-1, with 7 bases identical to TRBD1. CDR3 length: 13 amino acids. Germline lookup yields CDR1 SEHNR and CDR2 FQNEAQ (reference sequence). After removal of 4 bases from V and 1 base from J, the junction contained 0 bases not matched to a gene. The CDR3 region is CASSWDRNTEAFF. Here the CDR3 DNA reads TGTGCCAGCAGCTGGGACAGGAACACTGAAGCTTTCTTT.

The CDR3 sequence: CASSYLDRDNEQFF. The CDR3 region has the DNA TGTGCCAGCAGTTACTTGGACAGGGACAATGAGCAGTTCTTC. J is TRBJ2-1 and V is TRBV6-6, with 8 bases matching TRBD1. J lost 5 bases, V lost 1 base, and 1 base had no gene match. The germline V gene encodes CDR1 MNHNY and CDR2 SVGAGI (reference sequence). The CDR3 length is 14 residues.

The V and J genes are TRBV5-1 and TRBJ2-1; 7 nucleotides agree with TRBD1. The CDR3 is made up of 14 amino acids. Germline V gene sequence: CDR1 SGHRS, CDR2 YFSETQ. V shed 4 bases, J shed 8 bases, and the junction held 9 bases outside the gene matches. In DNA, the CDR3 is TGCGCCAGCAGCCCATCGACAGGGAATGATGAGCAGTTCTTC. This codes for CASSPSTGNDEQFF.

This clone was seen a few times. The V gene is TRBV20-1, the J gene TRBJ2-7; tentatively, D is TRBD2 (6 bases). The V end lost 3 bases, the J end lost 0 bases, and 15 bases lay between the germline ends. Germline CDR1 DFQATT, CDR2 SNEGSKA (reference sequence). The CDR3 covers 15 residues. Written as DNA, the CDR3 is TGCAGTGCTAGTAAGGCGGGGTTAAGCTCCTACGAGCAGTACTTC. Amino acids: CSASKAGLSSYEQYF.

V is TRBV4-2 and J is TRBJ2-5, with D possibly matching TRBD2 (6 bases). The V and J ends lost 0 bases and 5 bases respectively, with 7 bases between them. The CDR3 covers 13 residues. CDR1 and CDR2 (germline): LGHNA, YNFKEQ. CDR3 DNA: TGTGCCAGCAGCCAAGATGGGACTGAGACCCAGTACTTC. Protein sequence: CASSQDGTETQYF.

J is TRBJ2-2 and V is TRBV6-5; D unresolved. The CDR3 loop spans 14 amino acids. From germline, CDR1 is MNHEY and CDR2 SVGAGI. Deletions cut 0 bases from V and 8 bases from J, with 10 bases between. CDR3 DNA sequence: TGTGCCAGCAGTTACTCCACGAGGCCGGGGGAGCTGTTTTTT. Its protein is CASSYSTRPGELFF.